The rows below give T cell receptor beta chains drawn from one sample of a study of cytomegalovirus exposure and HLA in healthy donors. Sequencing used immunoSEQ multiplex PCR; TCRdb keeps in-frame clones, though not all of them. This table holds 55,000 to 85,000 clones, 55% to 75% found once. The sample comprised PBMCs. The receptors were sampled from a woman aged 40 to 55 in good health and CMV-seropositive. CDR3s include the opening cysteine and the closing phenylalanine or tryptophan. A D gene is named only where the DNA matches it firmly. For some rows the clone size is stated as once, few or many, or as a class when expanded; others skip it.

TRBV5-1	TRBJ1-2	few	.	TGCGCCAGCAGCTTGGCCGGCGCGGATGGCTACACCTTC	CASSLAGADGYTF
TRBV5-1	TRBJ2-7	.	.	TGCGCCAGCAGCGCGAGGGAGCATACTGGACGGGATTCCTACGAGCAGTACTTC	CASSAREHTGRDSYEQYF
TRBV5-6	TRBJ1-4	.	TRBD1	TGTGCCAGCAGCTTGGAGAGGGGGCGCCTTGAAAAACTGTTTTTT	CASSLERGRLEKLFF
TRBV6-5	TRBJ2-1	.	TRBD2	TGTGCCAGCACCGTAGCGGGGGGGCCTGGGAATGAGCAGTTCTTC	CASTVAGGPGNEQFF
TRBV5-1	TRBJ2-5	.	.	TGCGCCAGCAGCTTGCAGGGGCGCATGGAGACCCAGTACTTC	CASSLQGRMETQYF
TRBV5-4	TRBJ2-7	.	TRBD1	TGTGCCAGCACCTCAGGACAGGGTCGGTCCTACGAGCAGTACTTC	CASTSGQGRSYEQYF
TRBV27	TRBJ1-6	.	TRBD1	TGTGCCAGCAAACCAGCCCCACGAGGAGGACAGGGGTACCTTGATTCACCCCTCCACTTT	CASKPAPRGGQGYLDSPLHF
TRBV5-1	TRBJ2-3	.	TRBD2	TGCGCCAGCAGCTTGACTAGCGGGGGCACAGATACGCAGTATTTT	CASSLTSGGTDTQYF
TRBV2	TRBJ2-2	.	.	TGTGCCAGCAACGTTAACACCGGGGTCACCGGGGAGCTGTTTTTT	CASNVNTGVTGELFF
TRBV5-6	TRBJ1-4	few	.	TGTGCCAGCAGCGTCGACAGGAGTTATGAAAAACTGTTTTTT	CASSVDRSYEKLFF
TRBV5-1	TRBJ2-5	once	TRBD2	TGCGCCAGCAGCCCGTTAGCGGGGGCCGGCCAAGAGACCCAGTACTTC	CASSPLAGAGQETQYF
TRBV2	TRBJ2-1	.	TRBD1	TGTGCCAAGGGACAGGGGGCTTACAATGAGCAGTTCTTC	CAKGQGAYNEQFF
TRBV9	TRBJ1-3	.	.	TGTGCCAGCAGCGGACCGGGGTACGTCTCTGGAAACACCATATATTTT	CASSGPGYVSGNTIYF
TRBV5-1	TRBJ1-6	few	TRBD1	TGCGCCAGCAGGCTTCAACCGGGACAGGGCAATTCACCCCTCCACTTT	CASRLQPGQGNSPLHF
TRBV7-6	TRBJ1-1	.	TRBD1	TGTGCCAGCAGCGCGGGACAGGGGGACACTGAAGCTTTCTTT	CASSAGQGDTEAFF
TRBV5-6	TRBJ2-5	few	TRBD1	TGTGCCAGCAGCCCTAGGGGGCCGGAGACCCAGTACTTC	CASSPRGPETQYF
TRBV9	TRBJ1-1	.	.	TGTGCCAGCAGCGTAGTAACGGTTGCTGAAGCTTTCTTT	CASSVVTVAEAFF
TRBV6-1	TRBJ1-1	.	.	TGTGCCAGCAGTGAGGCAGTTAACACTGAAGCTTTCTTT	CASSEAVNTEAFF
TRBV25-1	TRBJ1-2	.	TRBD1	TGTGCCAGCAGCGCCGACAGGGGAGATGACGGCTACACCTTC	CASSADRGDDGYTF
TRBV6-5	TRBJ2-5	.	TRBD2	TGTGCCAGCAGCCCAACGGGGGGGCCAACAGGGACCCAGTACTTC	CASSPTGGPTGTQYF
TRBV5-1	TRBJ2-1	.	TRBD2	TGCGCCAGCAGCTTGGTAAGCGGGGGGTACAATGAGCAGTTCTTC	CASSLVSGGYNEQFF
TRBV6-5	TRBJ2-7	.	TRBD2	TGTGCCAGCAGTTACAGTAGCGGGAGCTCCTACGAGCAGTACTTC	CASSYSSGSSYEQYF
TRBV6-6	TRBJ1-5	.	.	TGTGCCAGCAGCCTCCCCTACGGTAAAAATCAGCCCCAGCATTTT	CASSLPYGKNQPQHF
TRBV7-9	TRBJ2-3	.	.	TGTGCCAGCAGCCCTGCCTGGGACTTTATCTCACAGGATACGCAGTATTTT	CASSPAWDFISQDTQYF
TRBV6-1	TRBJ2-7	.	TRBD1	TGTGCCAGCTCGACAGGGTTCGAAGGCGAGCAGTACTTC	CASSTGFEGEQYF
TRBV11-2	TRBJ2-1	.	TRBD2	TGTGCCAGCAGCTCCGGGGCGGGGGGCGGAGCTGAGCAGTTCTTC	CASSSGAGGGAEQFF
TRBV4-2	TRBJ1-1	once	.	TGTGCCAGCAGCCAAGGGGACGGGGAGGGGTTGAACACTGAAGCTTTCTTT	CASSQGDGEGLNTEAFF
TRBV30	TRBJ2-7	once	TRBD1	TGTGCCTGGAGTGCAAACTCACAGGGGGAAGGGAACGAGCAGTACTTC	CAWSANSQGEGNEQYF
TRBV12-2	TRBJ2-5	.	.	TGTGCAAGTCGCTTCCCCGGGGGGCTGGAAGAGACCCAGTACTTC	CASRFPGGLEETQYF
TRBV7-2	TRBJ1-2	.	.	TGTGCCAGCAGCTTAGGCTACAGATCCTATGGCTACACCTTC	CASSLGYRSYGYTF
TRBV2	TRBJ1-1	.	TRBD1	TGTGCCAGCAGACCCGACAGGGCCACTGAAGCTTTCTTT	CASRPDRATEAFF
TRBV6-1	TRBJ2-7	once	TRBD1	TGTGCCAGCAGTGATGGACAGGGGCCATACGAGCAGTACTTC	CASSDGQGPYEQYF
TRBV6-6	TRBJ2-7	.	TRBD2	TGTGCCAGCGGAAGCGGGGGGAGCATCTACGAGCAGTACTTC	CASGSGGSIYEQYF
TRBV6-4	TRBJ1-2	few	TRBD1	TGTGCCAGCAGCATGACAGGGAACTATGGCTACACCTTC	CASSMTGNYGYTF
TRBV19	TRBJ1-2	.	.	TGTGCCAGTAGTATCGAGACAGGCCTTTATGGCTACACCTTC	CASSIETGLYGYTF
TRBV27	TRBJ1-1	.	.	TGTGCCAGCAAAGTTAACGGGGACATTAACACTGAAGCTTTCTTT	CASKVNGDINTEAFF
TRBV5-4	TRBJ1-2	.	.	TGTGCCAGCAGCTTGGGGAGGGGAAGGTATGGCTACACCTTC	CASSLGRGRYGYTF
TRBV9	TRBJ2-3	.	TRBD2	TGTGCCAGCAGCGTAGCGGTTGGCGGGGGGGTTACAGATACGCAGTATTTT	CASSVAVGGGVTDTQYF
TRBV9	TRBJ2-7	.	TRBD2	TGTGCCAGCAGCGTTGGGCTAGCGGGGGACTACGAGCAGTACTTC	CASSVGLAGDYEQYF
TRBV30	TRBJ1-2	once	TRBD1	TGTGCCTGGAGTGTAGACTGGGACAGGGATGGCTACACCTTC	CAWSVDWDRDGYTF
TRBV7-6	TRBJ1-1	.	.	TGTGCCAGCAGCTTAGCGCGGGGCCGGGGAGCTTTCTTT	CASSLARGRGAFF
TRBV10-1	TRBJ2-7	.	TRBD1	TGCGCCAGCAGACCGGGACAGGGCGGAGAGCAGTACTTC	CASRPGQGGEQYF
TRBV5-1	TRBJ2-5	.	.	TGCGCCAGCAGCTTGGGACAGGAAGAGACCCAGTACTTC	CASSLGQEETQYF
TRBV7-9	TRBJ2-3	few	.	TGTGCCAGCAGCTCCTCAGGCACAGATACGCAGTATTTT	CASSSSGTDTQYF
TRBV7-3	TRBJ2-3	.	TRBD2	TGTGCCAGCAGCTTGGGACTAGCGGGTAGCACAGATACGCAGTATTTT	CASSLGLAGSTDTQYF
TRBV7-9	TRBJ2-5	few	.	TGTGCCAGCAGCTTACGTGTGGGCGGGGTAGAGACCCAGTACTTC	CASSLRVGGVETQYF
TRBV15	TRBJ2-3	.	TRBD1	TGTGCCACCGTAAGCAGGTTAGGGGGCCAAGATACGCAGTATTTT	CATVSRLGGQDTQYF
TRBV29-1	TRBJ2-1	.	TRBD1	TGCAGCGTCCTGACAGGGCCGTTCTCCTACAATGAGCAGTTCTTC	CSVLTGPFSYNEQFF
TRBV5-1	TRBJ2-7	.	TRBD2	TGCGCCAGCAGCTTTATTTCGGCGGGAGGCGAGCAGTACTTC	CASSFISAGGEQYF
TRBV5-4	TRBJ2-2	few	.	TGTGCCAGCAGGGATAGGAGGGGTAGAACCGGGGAGCTGTTTTTT	CASRDRRGRTGELFF
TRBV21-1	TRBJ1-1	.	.	TGTGCCAGCAGCTCCTCGGGCAGGGTAAGAGGGGGTACTGAAGCTTTCTTT	CASSSSGRVRGGTEAFF
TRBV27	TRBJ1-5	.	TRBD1	TGTGCCAGCAGTACAGGGGTTCATCAGCCCCAGCATTTT	CASSTGVHQPQHF
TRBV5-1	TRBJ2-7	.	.	TGCGCCAGCTACCCCGGAGGATCCACCTACGAGCAGTACTTC	CASYPGGSTYEQYF
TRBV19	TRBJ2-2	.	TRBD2	TGTGCCAGTAAGGGGACTAGCGGCACCGGGGAGCTGTTTTTT	CASKGTSGTGELFF